The T cell receptor (beta chain) under discussion was sequenced for a study of CD4+ T cells in melanoma. Clones were sequenced by immunoSEQ multiplex PCR, and TCRdb holds only the in-frame ones, with some missing. The sample shows 9,900 or so clones, about 70% of them seen only once. Material: peripheral blood. This sequence originates from a human donor with melanoma.

CDR3 nucleotides: TGTGCCAGCAGTTACCGGCAGGGGGCTAATGAAAAACTGTTTTTT. The encoded protein is CASSYRQGANEKLFF. V gene TRBV6-6 combines with J gene TRBJ1-4; the match to TRBD1 covers 7 bases. This CDR3 has 15 residues. The germline V gene encodes CDR1 MNHNY and CDR2 SVGAGI (reference sequence). The trim removed 2 bases at V and 3 bases at J, leaving 3 bases unmatched.